This T cell receptor beta chain was profiled in a study of blood T cell repertoires in COVID-19. The V gene lost 6 bases and the J gene lost 1 base, with 10 bases spanning the gap. Germline V gene data show CDR1 as MNHEY and CDR2 as SVGAGI. The CDR3 contains 14 residues. Measured with immunoSEQ multiplex PCR; TCRdb has only the in-frame clones, and not every one. The sample lists approximately 140,000 clones, more than 80% occurring once. Sequencing used peripheral blood. This TCR was recovered from a human donor in a cohort sampled during active COVID-19. The chain employs TRBV6-5 and TRBJ1-5, with unresolved D. Here the CDR3 reads CASSARSSNQPQHF. The CDR3 DNA reads TGTGCCAGCAGCGCCCGGTCGAGCAATCAGCCCCAGCATTTT.